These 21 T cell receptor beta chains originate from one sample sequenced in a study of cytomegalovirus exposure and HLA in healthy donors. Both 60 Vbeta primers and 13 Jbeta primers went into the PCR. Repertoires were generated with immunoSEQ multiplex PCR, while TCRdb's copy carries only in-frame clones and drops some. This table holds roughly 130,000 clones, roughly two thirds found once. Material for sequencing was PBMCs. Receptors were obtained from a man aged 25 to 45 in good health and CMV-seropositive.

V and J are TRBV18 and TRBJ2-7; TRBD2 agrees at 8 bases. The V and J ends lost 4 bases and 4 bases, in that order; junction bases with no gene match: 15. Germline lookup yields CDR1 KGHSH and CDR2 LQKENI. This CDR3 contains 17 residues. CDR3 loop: CASSRAGVGDWRYEQYF. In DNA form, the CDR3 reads TGTGCCAGCTCACGAGCGGGAGTGGGGGATTGGAGGTACGAGCAGTACTTC. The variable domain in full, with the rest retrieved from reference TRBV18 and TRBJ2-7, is NAGVMQNPRHLVRRRGQEARLRCSPMKGHSHVYWYRQLPEEGLKFMVYLQKENIIDESGMPKERFSAEFPKEGPSILRIQQVVRGDSAAYFCASSRAGVGDWRYEQYFGPGTRLTVT.

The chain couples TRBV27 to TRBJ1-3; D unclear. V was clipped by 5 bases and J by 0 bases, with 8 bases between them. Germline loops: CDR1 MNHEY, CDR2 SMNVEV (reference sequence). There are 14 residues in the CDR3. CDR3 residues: CASSRRSSGNTIYF. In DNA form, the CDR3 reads TGTGCCAGCAGTCGTCGGAGCTCTGGAAACACCATATATTTT.

CDR3 in amino acids: CASSQGQINTEAFF. The CDR3 bases are TGTGCCAGCTCACAGGGACAGATAAACACTGAAGCTTTCTTT. This chain connects TRBV18 to TRBJ1-1; 7 nucleotides align to TRBD1. The V and J ends lost 4 bases and 2 bases, in that order; junction bases with no gene match: 4. The CDR3 runs 14 residues. Looked up from germline, CDR1 is KGHSH and CDR2 is LQKENI.

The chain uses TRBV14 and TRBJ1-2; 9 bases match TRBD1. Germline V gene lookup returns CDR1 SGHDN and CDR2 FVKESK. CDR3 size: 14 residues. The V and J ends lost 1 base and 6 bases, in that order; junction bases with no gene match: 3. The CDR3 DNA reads TGTGCCAGCAGCCAAGTTACAGGGGGCGATGGCTACACCTTC. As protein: CASSQVTGGDGYTF.

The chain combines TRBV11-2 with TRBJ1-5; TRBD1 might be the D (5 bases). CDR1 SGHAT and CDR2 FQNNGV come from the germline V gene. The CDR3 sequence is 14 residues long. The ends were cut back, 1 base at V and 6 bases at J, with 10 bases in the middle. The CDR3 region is CASSLVGGTQPQHF. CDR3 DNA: TGTGCCAGCAGCTTAGTTGGGGGGACTCAGCCCCAGCATTTT.

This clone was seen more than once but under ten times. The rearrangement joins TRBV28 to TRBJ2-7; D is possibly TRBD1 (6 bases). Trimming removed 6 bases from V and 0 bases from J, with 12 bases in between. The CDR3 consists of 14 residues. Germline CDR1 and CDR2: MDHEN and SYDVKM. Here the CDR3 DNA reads TGTGCCAGCAGGCCACAGGGAAGCTCCTACGAGCAGTACTTC. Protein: CASRPQGSSYEQYF.

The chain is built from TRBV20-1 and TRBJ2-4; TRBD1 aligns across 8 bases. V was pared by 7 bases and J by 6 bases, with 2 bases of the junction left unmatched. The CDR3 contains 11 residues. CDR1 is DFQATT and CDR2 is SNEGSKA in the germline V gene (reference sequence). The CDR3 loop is CSVQGGNIQYF. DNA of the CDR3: TGCAGTGTACAGGGGGGAAACATTCAGTACTTC.

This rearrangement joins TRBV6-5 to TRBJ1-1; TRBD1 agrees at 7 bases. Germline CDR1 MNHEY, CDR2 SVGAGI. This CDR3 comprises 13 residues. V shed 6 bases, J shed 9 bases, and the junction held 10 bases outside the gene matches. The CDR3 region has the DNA TGTGCCAGCAGACAGGGGTGGGCCAACCAAGCTTTCTTT. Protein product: CASRQGWANQAFF.

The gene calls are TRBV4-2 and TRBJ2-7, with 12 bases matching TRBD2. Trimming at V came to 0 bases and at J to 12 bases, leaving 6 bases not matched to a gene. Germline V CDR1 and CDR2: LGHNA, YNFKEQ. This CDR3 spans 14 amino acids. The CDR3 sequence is CASSQDQTSGRRYF. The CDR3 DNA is TGTGCCAGCAGCCAAGATCAAACTAGCGGGAGGAGGTACTTC.

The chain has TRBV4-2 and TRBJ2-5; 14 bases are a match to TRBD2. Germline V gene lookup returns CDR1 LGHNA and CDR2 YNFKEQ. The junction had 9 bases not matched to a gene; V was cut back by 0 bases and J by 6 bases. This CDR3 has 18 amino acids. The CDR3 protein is CASSQDPTSGRAGQTQYF. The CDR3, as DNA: TGTGCCAGCAGCCAAGATCCGACTAGCGGGAGGGCCGGACAGACCCAGTACTTC.

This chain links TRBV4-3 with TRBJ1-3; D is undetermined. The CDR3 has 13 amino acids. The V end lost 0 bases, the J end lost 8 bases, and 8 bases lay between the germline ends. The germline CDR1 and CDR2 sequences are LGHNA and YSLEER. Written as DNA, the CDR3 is TGCGCCAGCAGCCAAGATATCGGGTACACCATATATTTT. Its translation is CASSQDIGYTIYF.

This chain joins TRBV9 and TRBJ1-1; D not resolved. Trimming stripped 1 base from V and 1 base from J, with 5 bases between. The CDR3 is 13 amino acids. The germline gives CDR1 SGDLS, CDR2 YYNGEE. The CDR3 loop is CASSVIKNTEAFF. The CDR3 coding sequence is TGTGCCAGCAGCGTAATCAAGAACACTGAAGCTTTCTTT.

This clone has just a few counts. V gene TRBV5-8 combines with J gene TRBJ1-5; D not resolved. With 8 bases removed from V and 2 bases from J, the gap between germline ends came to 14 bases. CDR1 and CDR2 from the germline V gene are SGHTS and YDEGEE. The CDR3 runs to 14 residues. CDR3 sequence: CASTKRAGNQPQHF. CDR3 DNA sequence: TGTGCCAGTACCAAGCGGGCCGGCAATCAGCCCCAGCATTTT.

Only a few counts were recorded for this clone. As DNA, the CDR3 is TGCGGACAGGGTGTTCGGAGCTATGGCTACACCTTC. The encoded protein is CGQGVRSYGYTF. The J gene is TRBJ1-2, the V gene TRBV29-1; 8 nucleotides match TRBD1. Germline CDR1 is SQVTM and CDR2 is ANQGSEA. There are 12 residues in the CDR3.

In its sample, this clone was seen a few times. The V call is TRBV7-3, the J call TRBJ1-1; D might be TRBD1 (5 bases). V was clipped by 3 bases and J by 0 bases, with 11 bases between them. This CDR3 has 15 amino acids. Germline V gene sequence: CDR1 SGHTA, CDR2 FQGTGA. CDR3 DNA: TGTGCCAGCAGCTTGGCGGGACCCATGAACACTGAAGCTTTCTTT. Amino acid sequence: CASSLAGPMNTEAFF.

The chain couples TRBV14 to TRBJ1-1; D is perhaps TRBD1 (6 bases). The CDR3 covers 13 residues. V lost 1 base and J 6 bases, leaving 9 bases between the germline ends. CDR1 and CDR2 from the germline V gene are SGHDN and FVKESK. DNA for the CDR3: TGTGCCAGCAGCCAAGTAAAGGGGGCTGAAGCTTTCTTT. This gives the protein CASSQVKGAEAFF.

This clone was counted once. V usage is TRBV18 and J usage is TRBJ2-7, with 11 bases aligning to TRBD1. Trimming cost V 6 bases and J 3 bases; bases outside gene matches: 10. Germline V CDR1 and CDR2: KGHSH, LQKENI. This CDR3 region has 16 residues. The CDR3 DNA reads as TGTGCCAGCTCCGGAAGAACCGGGACAGGGGGCTACGAGCAGTACTTC. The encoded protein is CASSGRTGTGGYEQYF.

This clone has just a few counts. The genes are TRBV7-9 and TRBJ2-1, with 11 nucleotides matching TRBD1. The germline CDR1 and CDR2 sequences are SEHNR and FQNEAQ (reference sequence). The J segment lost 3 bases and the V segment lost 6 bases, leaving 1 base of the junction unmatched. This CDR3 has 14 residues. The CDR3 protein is CASSGTGGYNEQFF. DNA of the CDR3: TGTGCCAGCAGTGGGACAGGGGGCTACAATGAGCAGTTCTTC.

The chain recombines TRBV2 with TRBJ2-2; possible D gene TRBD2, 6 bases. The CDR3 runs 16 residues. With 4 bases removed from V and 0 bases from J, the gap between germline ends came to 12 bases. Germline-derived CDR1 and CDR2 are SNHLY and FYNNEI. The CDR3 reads CASSGQAGANTGELFF. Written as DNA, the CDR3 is TGTGCCAGCAGTGGACAAGCGGGCGCGAACACCGGGGAGCTGTTTTTT.

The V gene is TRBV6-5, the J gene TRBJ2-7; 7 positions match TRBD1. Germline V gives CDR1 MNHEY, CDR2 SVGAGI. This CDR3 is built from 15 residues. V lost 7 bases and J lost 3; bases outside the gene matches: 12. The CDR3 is CASNLIGQVNYEQYF. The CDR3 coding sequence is TGTGCCAGCAACTTAATCGGACAGGTAAACTACGAGCAGTACTTC.

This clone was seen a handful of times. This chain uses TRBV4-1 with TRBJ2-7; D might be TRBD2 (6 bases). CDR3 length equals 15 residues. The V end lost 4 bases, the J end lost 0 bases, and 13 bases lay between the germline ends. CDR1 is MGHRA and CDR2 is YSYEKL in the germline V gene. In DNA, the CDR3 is TGCGCCAGCAGCCCAAGCCGGGGGACCTCCTACGAGCAGTACTTC. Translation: CASSPSRGTSYEQYF.